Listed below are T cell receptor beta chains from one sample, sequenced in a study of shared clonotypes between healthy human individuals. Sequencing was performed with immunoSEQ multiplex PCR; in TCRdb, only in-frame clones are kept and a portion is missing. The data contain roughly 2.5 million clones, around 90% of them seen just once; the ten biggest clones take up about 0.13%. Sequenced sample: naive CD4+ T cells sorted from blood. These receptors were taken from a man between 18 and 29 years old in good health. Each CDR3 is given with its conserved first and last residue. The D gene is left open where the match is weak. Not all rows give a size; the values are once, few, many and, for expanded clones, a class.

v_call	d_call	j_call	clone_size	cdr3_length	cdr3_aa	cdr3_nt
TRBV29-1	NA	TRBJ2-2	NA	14	CSVGTFANTGELFF	TGCAGCGTAGGGACTTTCGCGAACACCGGGGAGCTGTTTTTT
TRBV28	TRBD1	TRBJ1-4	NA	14	CASRLTGTNEKLFF	TGTGCCAGCAGGTTGACAGGGACTAATGAAAAACTGTTTTTT
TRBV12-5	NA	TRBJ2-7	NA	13	CASGQGNTYEQYF	TGTGCTAGTGGTCAGGGAAATACCTACGAGCAGTACTTC
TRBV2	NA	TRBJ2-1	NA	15	CASSEARSQHNEQFF	TGTGCCAGCAGTGAAGCGCGGAGTCAGCACAATGAGCAGTTCTTC
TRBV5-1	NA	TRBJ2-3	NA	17	CASTPGLTSSSTDTQYF	TGCGCCAGCACCCCGGGCCTAACTAGCTCTAGCACAGATACGCAGTATTTT
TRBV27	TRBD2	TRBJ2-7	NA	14	CASRRTSGTYEQYF	TGTGCCAGCCGTAGGACTAGCGGAACCTACGAGCAGTACTTC
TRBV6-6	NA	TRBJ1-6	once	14	CASSPGLTNSPLHF	TGTGCCAGCAGTCCGGGGCTTACTAATTCACCCCTCCACTTT
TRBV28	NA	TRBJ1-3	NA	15	CASSLQGVSGNTIYF	TGTGCCAGCAGTCTCCAGGGAGTCTCTGGAAACACCATATATTTT
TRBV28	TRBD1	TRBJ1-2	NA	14	CASSTPTGDYGYTF	TGTGCCAGCAGTACACCGACAGGGGACTATGGCTACACCTTC
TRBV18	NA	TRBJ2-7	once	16	CASSPPERGTLYEQYF	TGTGCCAGCTCACCACCGGAAAGGGGTACCCTCTACGAGCAGTACTTC
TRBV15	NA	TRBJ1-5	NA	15	CATSIGGSGNQPQHF	TGTGCCACCTCAATAGGGGGTTCGGGCAATCAGCCCCAGCATTTT
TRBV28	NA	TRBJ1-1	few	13	CASSRTRNTEAFF	TGTGCCAGCAGCCGAACTCGGAACACTGAAGCTTTCTTT
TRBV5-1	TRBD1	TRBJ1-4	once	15	CASSETGRGNEKLFF	TGCGCCAGCAGCGAGACAGGGAGGGGTAATGAAAAACTGTTTTTT
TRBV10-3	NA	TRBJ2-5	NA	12	CAISEAAETQYF	TGTGCCATCAGTGAGGCTGCGGAGACCCAGTACTTC
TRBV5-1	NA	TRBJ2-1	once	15	CASSLGSSDGNEQFF	TGCGCCAGCAGCTTGGGGTCTAGCGATGGGAATGAGCAGTTCTTC
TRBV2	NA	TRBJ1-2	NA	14	CASSDKEGSYGYTF	TGTGCCAGCAGTGACAAGGAGGGGAGCTATGGCTACACCTTC
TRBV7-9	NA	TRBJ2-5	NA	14	CASSSIQAGETQYF	TGTGCCAGCAGCTCCATACAGGCAGGCGAGACCCAGTACTTC